A selection of T cell receptor beta chains follows, all from one sample in a study of post-analysis software for immune sequencing data. In TCRdb, the PCR reads were re-called with MiXCR into one record per CDR3 protein. Of approximately 630,000 distinct CDR3 sequences in the sample, roughly three fifths were seen once. The specimen was blood. The source of these receptors is a girl aged 2 to 9 with multiple sclerosis. Both conserved end residues are part of each CDR3. The D gene is left open where the match is weak. Clone size is stated in some rows and not others, as once, few, many or a class when expanded.

size	J	D	V	DNA	CDR3
few	TRBJ2-7	TRBD2	TRBV10-3	TGTGCCTCCGCCGGACTAGCGGGAGCCTACGAGCAGTACTTC	CASAGLAGAYEQYF
.	TRBJ1-2	.	TRBV4-2	TGTGCCAGCAGCCAAGCTTGGGCGGGTGGCTACACCTTC	CASSQAWAGGYTF
.	TRBJ2-3	TRBD2	TRBV12-3/TRBV12-4	TGTGCCAGCAGTTTTAATAGCGGGGGGCGCACAGATACGCAGTATTTT	CASSFNSGGRTDTQYF
.	TRBJ1-2	.	TRBV12-3/TRBV12-4	TGTGCCAGCAGCCCCAGGGATAACTATGGCTACACCTTC	CASSPRDNYGYTF
.	TRBJ2-7	.	TRBV29-1	TGCAGCGTTGGGCAGACCTACGAGCAGTACTTC	CSVGQTYEQYF
.	TRBJ1-4	.	TRBV20-1	TGCAGTGCTACACTCACAAATGAAAAACTGTTTTTT	CSATLTNEKLFF
.	TRBJ2-7	TRBD2	TRBV5-5	TGTGCCAGCAGCTTGGGCCCGGGACTATCCTCCTACGAGCAGTACTTC	CASSLGPGLSSYEQYF
.	TRBJ1-2	TRBD1	TRBV20-1	TGCAGTGCTCTAATAGGGTTACTCAGGGGGGCAGGCTACACCTTC	CSALIGLLRGAGYTF
.	TRBJ2-5	.	TRBV10-3	TGTGCCATCGGTGGGGGCCAAGAGACCCAGTACTTC	CAIGGGQETQYF
few	TRBJ2-4	TRBD1	TRBV10-1	TGCGCCAGCAGTGAACGTCGGGGGACAGGGACATTAGCCAAAAACATTCAGTACTTC	CASSERRGTGTLAKNIQYF
.	TRBJ2-5	.	TRBV29-1	TGCAGCGTTGAACAAATAGAGACCCAGTACTTC	CSVEQIETQYF
few	TRBJ2-7	.	TRBV12-3/TRBV12-4	TGTGCCAGCAGCCCTTCCGAGGGAACGGTCAACGAGCAGTACTTC	CASSPSEGTVNEQYF
.	TRBJ2-1	.	TRBV5-1	TGCGCCAGCAGCCCCGGCTATGCGGGCGAGCAGTTCTTC	CASSPGYAGEQFF
few	TRBJ2-1	TRBD2	TRBV27	TGTGCCAGCAGTTCGCGGACTAGCGGGTTCTACAATGAGCAGTTCTTC	CASSSRTSGFYNEQFF
.	TRBJ2-3	.	TRBV9	TGTGCCAGCAGCGTGTGGGGCGGAAGCACAGATACGCAGTATTTT	CASSVWGGSTDTQYF
.	TRBJ1-4	TRBD1	TRBV6-2/TRBV6-3	TGTGCCAGCAGTTACTTCGGGACAGAGAATGAAAAACTGTTTTTT	CASSYFGTENEKLFF
few	TRBJ2-1	.	TRBV4-1	TGCGCCAGCAGCCAAGGCAGCCCGTCCTACAATGAGCAGTTCTTC	CASSQGSPSYNEQFF
.	TRBJ1-2	.	TRBV5-1	TGCGCCAGCAGCTTGGGTGCCGGGGACCAAAGGGGCTACACCTTC	CASSLGAGDQRGYTF
.	TRBJ2-7	.	TRBV12-3/TRBV12-4	TGTGCCAGCAGTTTTGGGGGGCGCCACGAGCAGTACTTC	CASSFGGRHEQYF
.	TRBJ2-6	.	TRBV29-1	TGCAGCGTTGTTAGGGCTGGGGCCAACGTCCTGACTTTC	CSVVRAGANVLTF
.	TRBJ2-4	TRBD1	TRBV12-3/TRBV12-4	TGTGCCAGCAGTCCTGACAGGGCGGTAGCCAAAAACATTCAGTACTTC	CASSPDRAVAKNIQYF
.	TRBJ2-1	.	TRBV4-2	TGTGCCAGCAGCCAATGGACAGGTAGCGGGATTCGCAATGAGCAGTTCTTC	CASSQWTGSGIRNEQFF
few	TRBJ2-1	.	TRBV7-2	TGTGCCAGCAGCTCAGGGGATGGCTCCTACAATGAGCAGTTCTTC	CASSSGDGSYNEQFF
.	TRBJ2-7	.	TRBV7-2	TGTGCCAGCAGCTACCGTCCCGGGGGCTCCTACGAGCAGTACTTC	CASSYRPGGSYEQYF
few	TRBJ1-2	.	TRBV5-1	TGCGCCAGCAGCTTGGATAATAACTATGGCTACACCTTC	CASSLDNNYGYTF
.	TRBJ2-1	.	TRBV20-1	TGCAGTGCTAGAAGTCGAGGGAGGAATGAGCAGTTCTTC	CSARSRGRNEQFF
.	TRBJ1-2	TRBD1	TRBV20-1	TGCAGTGCTAGGGGGACAGCCTTCTATGGCTACACCTTC	CSARGTAFYGYTF
.	TRBJ2-3	.	TRBV6-5	TGTGCCAGCTCTGGCGCGGATAGCACAGATACGCAGTATTTT	CASSGADSTDTQYF
few	TRBJ2-3	.	TRBV20-1	TGCAGTGCTAGAGATCCATATAGTCCTCCTAGCACAGATACGCAGTATTTT	CSARDPYSPPSTDTQYF
.	TRBJ1-2	.	TRBV29-1	TGCAGCGTTGGAGTGGGGAGGGACTATGGCTACACCTTC	CSVGVGRDYGYTF
.	TRBJ2-3	.	TRBV6-2/TRBV6-3	TGTGCCAGCAGCTTCTTACCGGGAAGAGGTACAGATACGCAGTATTTT	CASSFLPGRGTDTQYF
few	TRBJ2-3	TRBD2	TRBV11-2	TGTGCCAGCAGCTTAGATCCACGAGGATTTAGCGTGAGGGAGGGTACGCAGTATTTT	CASSLDPRGFSVREGTQYF
.	TRBJ2-6	.	TRBV5-6	TGTGCCAGCAGCTTACATGTTGGCGGAGTTTATGGGGCCAACGTCCTGACTTTC	CASSLHVGGVYGANVLTF
.	TRBJ2-7	.	TRBV3-1	TGTGCCAGCAGCCAAGATTTTGAAGAGCAGCACTTC	CASSQDFEEQHF
.	TRBJ2-1	TRBD1	TRBV4-3	TGCGCCAGCAGCCAAGAGGAACAGGGACAGACTGAGCAGTTCTTC	CASSQEEQGQTEQFF
.	TRBJ2-5	TRBD2	TRBV7-3	TGTGCCAGCAGCCAGGGACTAGCGACGGGGGAGACCCAGTACTTC	CASSQGLATGETQYF
.	TRBJ1-1	.	TRBV29-1	TGCAGCGCCTGTAGGGCCATGAACACTGAAGCTTTCTTT	CSACRAMNTEAFF
few	TRBJ2-7	TRBD1	TRBV5-1	TGCGCCTGCAGCCGGGACAGGTGGGACGAGCAGTACTTC	CACSRDRWDEQYF
.	TRBJ1-2	.	TRBV10-3	TGTGCCATCAGTGAGCCGGGCTCTCACTATGGCTACACCTTC	CAISEPGSHYGYTF
.	TRBJ2-1	.	TRBV25-1	TGTGCCCAGTACGAGAGAGGGGGCGGGAAGTACAATGAGCAGTTCTTC	CAQYERGGGKYNEQFF
.	TRBJ2-7	TRBD2	TRBV7-6	TGTGCCAGCAGCTCGAGCGGGAGTGGCGATGAGCAGTACTTC	CASSSSGSGDEQYF
.	TRBJ2-3	TRBD1	TRBV29-1	TGCAGCTCGACAGGGGGCGCGGGGGCAGATACGCAGTATTTT	CSSTGGAGADTQYF
few	TRBJ2-1	TRBD1	TRBV15	TGTGCCACCAAGTCGGGACAGGGTGCCTACAATGAGCAGTTCTTC	CATKSGQGAYNEQFF
once	TRBJ1-6	.	TRBV7-2	TGTGCCAGCAGCCCTTCCAGCTCCTATAATCCACCCCTCCACTTT	CASSPSSSYNPPLHF
.	TRBJ1-2	.	TRBV29-1	TGCAGCGGTTGGGAGGATGGCTACACCTTC	CSGWEDGYTF